The following is a T cell receptor beta chain sequence with its context. What antigen it recognizes has not been identified. Per-base quality was not reported, and no clone a single base away is much larger than it. Each collaborating institution followed its own protocols to collect whole blood in K2EDTA tubes. For TCRbeta analysis, collaborators shipped samples as frozen whole blood, isolated PBMCs, or DNA extracted from either of those sample types. TCRbeta CDR3 regions were amplified from genomic DNA using the immunoSEQ Assay, a bias-controlled multiplex PCR. On the authors' methods: The number of nucleated cells in each sample was estimated by amplification of reference gene primers within the assay. To quantify the absolute abundance of each unique TCRbeta CDR3 rearrangement, sequence reads were collapsed and filtered. For each sample, productive Simpson clonality was calculated as the square root of Simpson's diversity index across productive rearrangements. TCRdb's version of the immuneACCESS table is confined to in-frame rearrangements and falls short of the full clone set. An unresolved V gene accounts for under half of the shortfall where checked; the remainder is of unknown origin. V, J and clone size were drawn from that table, and D and trimming were deduced from the DNA. The sample table records some 48,000 clones; about 85% of these occur just once. Roughly 25% of the sample goes to the ten largest clones.

The data derive from a study of blood T cell repertoires in COVID-19 (dated by TCRdb to about 2020). Study-level background: The collaborator samples originated in the United States, Italy and Spain and spanned the acute and convalescent phases of COVID-19. The material from the prospective study consisted of cDNA or gDNA derived from T cells, B-cell-depleted T cells, or PBMCs. The dataset comprised deeply sampled blood TCRbeta repertoires from subjects exposed to, actively infected with, or recovered from COVID-19. The repertoires were released in a freely available public database meant as a resource for research on the immune response to SARS-CoV-2. Samples came from the ongoing ImmuneRACE study (first 160 participants) plus 1,254 subjects from 6 global collaborators. A de-identified subject ID, COVID-19 status, age in years and sex were almost always included in the sample metadata. HLA class I and class II types, where available, came from metadata supplied by the sample provider rather than from assay-based typing.

Overall study outcomes, separate from this receptor: How much clinical and demographic metadata was included differed by source and by participant, and the metadata was provided uncurated.

CDR1 KGHSH and CDR2 LQKENI were looked up in the germline V gene. The CDR3 holds 17 amino acids from the cysteine to the phenylalanine. Just the 51-base CDR3 DNA is kept, in frame starting at base 1. Compared with germline, V lacks 2 bases and J lacks 1 base; bases without a gene match: 8. The sequence was collected from an elderly woman in a cohort sampled during active or convalescent COVID-19. Sequences were obtained from peripheral blood. The V and J genes are TRBV18 and TRBJ2-1, with 7 bases in between that match TRBD2. The DNA is as follows: TGTGCCAGCTCACCAACCGGGGGGACGATTTCCTACAATGAGCAGTTCTTC. Its coded protein is CASSPTGGTISYNEQFF.